The clone carrying this T cell receptor (beta chain) ranks as medium-sized (0.01 to 0.1%). What it binds is unknown. Cultured CD4+ T cell DNA was sequenced using the Oncomine TCR Beta short-read assay. One entry per CDR3 protein results from TCRdb running MiXCR on the PCR reads. The data contain several thousand distinct CDR3 sequences, roughly 32% of them singletons. The CDR3 spans 12 residues. Trimming took 6 bases from V and 7 from J, leaving 12 bases between them. Treatment reported: roughly 10-day PBMC culture with coronavirus spike peptide pools or control peptides (ViraFEST assay). Those CD4+ T cells from the unexposed donor predate the COVID-19 pandemic (2011-2018). Via ViraFEST, peptide pools expanded antigen-specific T cells before TCR sequencing. This record comes from a study of vaccination and CD4 T cells after COVID-19. General study results and limits: The great majority, 304 of 307 vaccine-specific clones, proved spike mono-reactive in convalescent patients.

This TCR came from a human donor in good health. The V call is TRBV12-3 or TRBV12-4, the J call TRBJ1-2; D unresolved. Sequenced sample: CD4+ T cells from blood, cultured in vitro. The CDR3 region is CASRSDNLGYTF. DNA for the CDR3: TGTGCCAGCAGGAGCGACAACCTTGGCTACACCTTC.